The 19 T cell receptor beta chains listed next were all sequenced from one sample in a study of blood T cell repertoires in COVID-19. Data came from immunoSEQ multiplex PCR; TCRdb stores just in-frame clones and leaves some out. The table lists fewer than 300,000 clones, about 90% of them singletons. The sequencing input was peripheral blood. These receptor sequences come from a woman between 45 and 60 years old with COVID-19, enrolled during active disease.

The chain employs TRBV19 and TRBJ1-3; no reliable D call. The germline gives CDR1 LNHDA, CDR2 SQIVND (reference sequence). The V and J ends lost 3 bases and 0 bases respectively, with 12 bases between them. There are 16 residues in the CDR3. The CDR3 loop reads CASSIIGLNSGNTIYF. The CDR3 DNA reads TGTGCCAGTAGTATTATCGGACTAAACTCTGGAAACACCATATATTTT.

This chain connects TRBV7-2 to TRBJ1-1, with D unresolved. The V gene lost 3 bases and the J gene lost 0 bases, with 11 bases spanning the gap. This CDR3 contains 15 residues. The germline CDR1 and CDR2 sequences are SGHTA and FQGNSA. Written as DNA, the CDR3 is TGTGCCAGCAGCTTTTTGGGAGTGATGAACACTGAAGCTTTCTTT. It codes for CASSFLGVMNTEAFF.

J is TRBJ2-5 and V is TRBV7-9; D is unresolved. Looked up from germline, CDR1 is SEHNR and CDR2 is FQNEAQ (reference sequence). V was trimmed by 1 base and J by 1 base, leaving 13 bases between them. The CDR3 totals 16 residues. CDR3 region: CASSLVSNTLQETQYF. Here the CDR3 DNA reads TGTGCCAGCAGCTTAGTATCCAACACCCTCCAAGAGACCCAGTACTTC. Drawing the rest from reference TRBV7-9 and TRBJ2-5, the complete variable domain is DTGVSQNPRHKITKRGQNVTFRCDPISEHNRLYWYRQTLGQGPEFLTYFQNEAQLEKSRLLSDRFSAERPKGSFSTLEIQRTEQGDSAMYLCASSLVSNTLQETQYFGPGTRLLVL.

V usage is TRBV19 and J usage is TRBJ1-3; D is unresolved. CDR3 length equals 17 residues. The V and J ends lost 1 base and 2 bases respectively, with 15 bases between them. The V gene's germline CDR1 is LNHDA and CDR2 SQIVND (reference sequence). Here the CDR3 reads CASSIAPLRTPGNTIYF. The DNA of the CDR3 is TGTGCCAGTAGTATAGCCCCTCTCAGAACCCCTGGAAACACCATATATTTT.

Comment on this clone: The junction differs from germline at one of its ends, possibly a read error. The rearrangement uses TRBV13 and TRBJ1-5, with D hard to call. There are 16 residues in the CDR3. Germline V lookup: CDR1 PRHDT, CDR2 FYEKMQ (reference sequence). CDR3 loop: CASSLGVRHRRQPQHF. As DNA, the CDR3 is TGTGCCAGCAGCCTAGGCGTGAGACATCGTCGTCAGCCCCAGCATTTT.

The chain is built from TRBV30 and TRBJ1-1; D is unclear. The length of the CDR3 is 14 residues. The V gene's germline CDR1 is GTSNPN and CDR2 SVGIG (reference sequence). Trimming left V 3 bases short and J 0 bases short, with 11 bases between. Written as DNA, the CDR3 is TGTGCCTGGAGGAACGGGGAAATGAACACTGAAGCTTTCTTT. It translates to CAWRNGEMNTEAFF.

This chain links TRBV19 with TRBJ2-6; D is uncertain. Trimming pared 6 bases from V and 0 bases from J, leaving 9 bases between. Germline V lookup: CDR1 LNHDA, CDR2 SQIVND (reference sequence). CDR3 size: 15 residues. The DNA of the CDR3 is TGTGCCAGTAGGGCAGGTTCCTCTGGGGCCAACGTCCTGACTTTC. Translation gives CASRAGSSGANVLTF.

V and J are TRBV2 and TRBJ1-1, with D perhaps TRBD1 (6 bases). The CDR3 consists of 14 residues. V lost 6 bases, J lost 4 bases, and 15 bases lay in between. Germline V gene lookup returns CDR1 SNHLY and CDR2 FYNNEI. Here the CDR3 reads CASRGGGWGTEAFF. Here the CDR3 DNA reads TGTGCCAGCAGGGGAGGGGGTTGGGGCACTGAAGCTTTCTTT.

A remark on this clone: The same CDR3 is also encoded by other DNA sequences in this sample. The V gene is TRBV5-1, the J gene TRBJ1-1; weak D call: TRBD1 (5 bases). The germline V and J ends were trimmed by 1 base and 1 base, with 8 bases remaining between them. The CDR3 length is 14 residues. Per the germline V gene, CDR1 is SGHRS and CDR2 is YFSETQ. In nucleotides, the CDR3 is TGCGCCAGCAGCTTGACCGGGGGGAACACTGAAGCTTTCTTT. Amino acids: CASSLTGGNTEAFF.

This rearrangement joins TRBV7-2 to TRBJ1-5; D is possibly TRBD1 (5 bases). This CDR3 has 14 residues. Germline V lookup: CDR1 SGHTA, CDR2 FQGNSA. Between the trimmed V and J ends, which lost 4 bases and 0 bases, there was a span of 7 bases. The CDR3 DNA reads as TGTGCCAGCAGCTGGACACATAGCAATCAGCCCCAGCATTTT. This sequence encodes CASSWTHSNQPQHF.

V is TRBV20-1 and J is TRBJ2-7; the match to TRBD2 covers 11 bases. CDR3 size: 14 residues. Per the germline V gene, CDR1 is DFQATT and CDR2 is SNEGSKA (reference sequence). Losses at the gene ends were 3 bases for V and 4 bases for J; bases not matched to a gene: 5. The DNA for the CDR3 is TGCAGTGCTAGTTTGACTAGCGGGATTTACGAGCAGTACTTC. As protein: CSASLTSGIYEQYF.

In this sample, this clone turned up once. The chain employs TRBV30 and TRBJ2-7; 7 nucleotides agree with TRBD1. With V trimmed by 2 bases and J by 0 bases, 10 bases remained unmatched. The CDR3 consists of 16 residues. Germline assignment: CDR1 GTSNPN and CDR2 SVGIG (reference sequence). The CDR3 sequence is CAWSPTGVRASYEQYF. DNA of the CDR3: TGTGCCTGGAGTCCAACAGGGGTCCGGGCCTCCTACGAGCAGTACTTC.

The chain employs TRBV11-1 and TRBJ2-3; 8 nucleotides agree with TRBD1. This CDR3 spans 15 amino acids. V shed 5 bases, J shed 0 bases, and the junction held 4 bases outside the gene matches. Germline CDR1 SGHAT, CDR2 FQDESV (reference sequence). The CDR3 is CASSGGQGSTDTQYF. Here the CDR3 DNA reads TGTGCCAGCAGCGGCGGACAGGGTAGCACAGATACGCAGTATTTT. The variable domain in full, completed from reference TRBV11-1 and TRBJ2-3, reads EAEVAQSPRYKITEKSQAVAFWCDPISGHATLYWYRQILGQGPELLVQFQDESVVDDSQLPKDRFSAERLKGVDSTLKIQPAELGDSAMYLCASSGGQGSTDTQYFGPGTRLTVL.

J is TRBJ2-3 and V is TRBV30, with 7 bases fitting TRBD1. From germline, CDR1 is GTSNPN and CDR2 SVGIG (reference sequence). V lost 4 bases and J lost 7; bases outside the gene matches: 5. CDR3 length equals 12 residues. CDR3 region: CAWNRGSYTQYF. CDR3 sequence (DNA): TGTGCCTGGAACAGGGGAAGCTATACGCAGTATTTT.

The rearrangement joins TRBV6-4 to TRBJ2-6, with D unclear. This CDR3 has 16 residues. Deletions cut 2 bases from V and 2 bases from J, with 10 bases between. Germline V gives CDR1 MRHNA, CDR2 SNTAGT. The CDR3, as DNA: TGTGCCAGCAGTGACGGCAGGCAAGCTGGGGCCAACGTCCTGACTTTC. It encodes CASSDGRQAGANVLTF.

The J gene is TRBJ1-2, the V gene TRBV6-5; 7 nucleotides match TRBD1. The CDR3 runs 14 residues. Germline V CDR1 and CDR2: MNHEY, SVGAGI. Trimming at V came to 6 bases and at J to 3 bases, leaving 7 bases not matched to a gene. The CDR3 DNA reads TGTGCCAGCAGAGCTCCTACAGGGGACTATGGCTACACCTTC. Translating it yields CASRAPTGDYGYTF.

The CDR3 DNA is TGTGCCATCAGTCAAACAGAAACCTCCTCCTACGAGCAGTACTTC. Its protein is CAISQTETSSYEQYF. The genes are TRBV10-3 and TRBJ2-7, with unresolved D. The germline CDR1 and CDR2 sequences are ENHRY and SYGVKD. The V end lost 5 bases, the J end lost 0 bases, and 14 bases lay between the germline ends. The CDR3 contains 15 residues.

The rearrangement uses TRBV7-9 and TRBJ2-3; D might be TRBD1 (6 bases). CDR3 length: 13 residues. CDR1 and CDR2 from the germline V gene are SEHNR and FQNEAQ (reference sequence). The V and J ends lost 6 bases and 5 bases respectively, with 12 bases between them. CDR3 nucleotides: TGTGCCAGCAGGGGATTGACAGGAGATACGCAGTATTTT. Residues: CASRGLTGDTQYF.

The chain carries TRBV6-5 and TRBJ2-1; D remains unclear. With 8 bases removed from V and 4 bases from J, the gap between germline ends came to 12 bases. Germline V gives CDR1 MNHEY, CDR2 SVGAGI. This CDR3 contains 13 residues. Here the CDR3 DNA reads TGTGCCAGCCTTGCTAGTCGATACAATGAGCAGTTCTTC. Amino acids: CASLASRYNEQFF.